Reported below is one T cell receptor (beta chain). This clonotype was observed many times. Its antigen remains unidentified. Base quality data are lacking; no much larger clone is found one base away. The CDR3 contains 15 residues, cysteine and phenylalanine counted. CDR3 DNA only is kept here, 45 bases in frame from base 1. The germline V gene (reference sequence) specifies SEHNR as CDR1 and FQNEAQ as CDR2. The trim is 5 bases for V and 2 bases for J, with a gap of 14 bases between the germline ends. This record comes from a study of blood T cells in healthy people across ages (dated by TCRdb to 2015 to 2017). Background for the entire study: Template switching captured roughly one uniquely barcoded TCR beta cDNA molecule per two T cells in model experiments. Donors were grouped into four age groups: young (average roughly 15 years), middle-aged (roughly 40), aged (over 55) and long-lived (around 80). The study measured age-related changes in TCR beta repertoire diversity using deep sequencing normalized with unique cDNA molecular identifiers. Donors of different ages were randomly distributed across sequencing lanes to avoid experimental bias. The study analyzed two additional independent replicas of 1 million unique cDNA reads from the same blood draw for two donors, one aged 18 to 29 and one aged 80 or older. What the work shows at the level of the full study, not this receptor alone: As age increased, observed TCR beta diversity per million T cells dropped in a roughly linear way, and a significant reduction was already evident by age about 40. Because profiling used bulk unsorted PBMCs, naive and antigen-experienced compartments could not be compared conclusively. Compared with the aged group, the long-lived group had more naive CD4+ T cells, fewer expanded clones and increased TCR diversity, suggesting age selection. The percentage of naive T cells measured by flow cytometry correlated strongly with observed TCR beta diversity. Donor CMV infection status was unknown, potentially confounding age-related changes in expanded clonotypes. Estimates of total diversity based on one million sequenced T cells were regarded as lower bounds and as underestimates.

Systemically healthy Caucasian individuals from Russia, over 30 in total and aged about 6 to 95 years, were included as donors. Each donor gave 9.5 to 10 milliliters of peripheral blood, drawn into EDTA-treated Vacutainer tubes. Ficoll-Paque density-gradient centrifugation was used to isolate PBMCs, with at least 7 million obtained per sample. Total RNA, at least 5.5 micrograms per sample, was extracted from PBMCs with Trizol reagent. Naive CD45RAhigh/CD27high T cell percentages were measured by flow cytometry on a PBMC aliquot from every donor. The library relied on 5' RACE. Sequencer: Illumina HiSeq 2500. A second PCR of 7 to 11 cycles was performed with a sample-barcoded 5' primer and a J-beta primer mix. A unique molecular identifier was introduced onto each TCR beta cDNA molecule by a template-switch 5' adaptor carrying 12 random nucleotides. Each sample yielded at least 3 million CDR3-containing paired-end reads. First-strand cDNA was synthesized from all RNA with the Mint cDNA synthesis kit, primed by a TRBC-specific oligonucleotide. After uracil-DNA glycosylase treatment, a first 18-cycle PCR used universal primers M1SS and BC2_uni_R on all cDNA. Concerning the study's data processing: For normalization, 1 million high-quality reads were randomly selected from each sample, with every read carrying a distinct molecular identifier. Instead of being binned into consensus sequences, reads that shared molecular identifiers were thrown out. MiTCR, set to a Q25 quality threshold and the strictest error-elimination algorithm, was used for CDR3 identification, clonotype clustering and error correction. A nonparametric unseen species model with Euler transformation was used to estimate lower-bound total TCR beta diversity. TCRdb cleaned the public reads at Q25 with fastp, built clones with MiXCR and kept in-frame beta chains. Each record represents a unique CDR3 protein, reported with the most common genes and DNA among its rows. The V and J calls and clone size come from TCRdb's table, not from the authors' own analysis. The sample has 650,000 to 800,000 distinct CDR3 sequences on record, roughly half of them singletons. Approximately 13% of the sample comes from the top ten.

Sequencing input: blood. This sequence uses TRBV7-9 and TRBJ2-3; the D call could be TRBD1 or TRBD2, with each sharing 5 bases. The source is a woman over 75 in good health. The CDR3 reads CASSPSGTPTDTQYF. The nucleotide sequence reads TGTGCCAGCAGCCCGTCCGGGACGCCCACAGATACGCAGTATTTT.